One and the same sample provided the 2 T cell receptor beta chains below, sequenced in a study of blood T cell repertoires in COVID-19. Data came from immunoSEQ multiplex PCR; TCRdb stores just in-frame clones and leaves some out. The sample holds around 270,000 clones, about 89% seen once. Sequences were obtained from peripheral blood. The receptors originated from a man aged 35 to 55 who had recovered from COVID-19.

The CDR3 protein is CASSLGDRVYGYTF. The CDR3, as DNA: TGTGCCAGCAGCTTAGGGGACAGGGTCTATGGCTACACCTTC. V is TRBV7-9 and J is TRBJ1-2, with 9 bases that match TRBD1. Germline CDR1 reads SEHNR; CDR2 reads FQNEAQ (reference sequence). J was trimmed by 4 bases and V by 1 base; bases with no gene match: 1. The CDR3 covers 14 residues.

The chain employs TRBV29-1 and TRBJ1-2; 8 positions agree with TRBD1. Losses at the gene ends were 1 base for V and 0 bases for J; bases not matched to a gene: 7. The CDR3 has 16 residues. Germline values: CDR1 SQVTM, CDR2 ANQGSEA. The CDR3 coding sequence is TGCAGCGTTGAAGGGGACAGGCTACAATCTAACTATGGCTACACCTTC. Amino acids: CSVEGDRLQSNYGYTF.